The clone carrying this T cell receptor beta chain was seen just once. The sample comes from a study of blood T cell repertoires in COVID-19. Study in general: The United States, Italy and Spain were the sources of the acute and convalescent COVID-19 samples.

A Seattle source enrolled patients during active infection and followed them longitudinally. The CDR3 is made up of 13 amino acids. Germline CDR1 reads MNHEY; CDR2 reads SMNVEV (reference sequence). V was clipped by 2 bases and J by 6 bases; unmatched bases: 3. Source study methods: Cell counts per sample came from amplifying reference gene primers. Libraries were prepared by immunoSEQ multiplex PCR; TCRdb keeps only in-frame clonotypes and omits some of them. V and J calls plus clone size are reproduced from that table; the DNA served to infer D and trimming. The sample contains around 160,000 clones, approximately 93% of which appear only once.

Source material: peripheral blood. The sequence came from an older woman with COVID-19, enrolled during active disease. This rearrangement joins TRBV27 to TRBJ1-2; 7 bases are a match to TRBD1. The CDR3 nucleotides are TGTGCCAGCAGTTTACTCAGGGGGAATGGCTACACCTTC. This gives the protein CASSLLRGNGYTF.